These 19 T cell receptor beta chains originate from one sample sequenced in a study of shared T cell receptors in the human thymus. Measured with immunoSEQ multiplex PCR; TCRdb has only the in-frame clones, and not every one. The sample has about 660,000 clones, about 89% seen once. The same specimen was also included in a second study, on human thymus T cells.

What was sequenced was thymocytes. Receptors were obtained from a boy younger than two with a congenital heart defect.

The chain is built from TRBV29-1 and TRBJ2-7; the D gene is possibly TRBD2 (6 bases). The CDR3 covers 12 residues. V lost 4 bases and J 5 bases, leaving 12 bases between the germline ends. Germline assignment: CDR1 SQVTM and CDR2 ANQGSEA. This CDR3 reads CSVAAERDEQYF. The CDR3 DNA follows: TGCAGCGTTGCGGCCGAGCGGGACGAGCAGTACTTC.

This clone was detected only a few times. V usage is TRBV16 and J usage is TRBJ1-2; a weak D match, TRBD1 (5 bases). Germline CDR1 is KGHSY and CDR2 is FQNENV. This CDR3 is 16 amino acids long. V shed 4 bases and J shed 3 bases, with 18 bases lying between them. CDR3 sequence (DNA): TGTGCCAGCAGCCGATGGGAGGTCCAGGGTGACTATGGCTACACCTTC. Its translation: CASSRWEVQGDYGYTF.

This rearrangement joins TRBV5-6 to TRBJ1-1; 8 bases align to TRBD1. Per the germline V gene, CDR1 is SGHDT and CDR2 is YYEEEE. V lost 1 base and J lost 5; bases outside the gene matches: 4. The length of the CDR3 is 14 residues. The CDR3: CASSLNRGDTEAFF. Here the CDR3 DNA reads TGTGCCAGCAGCTTGAACAGGGGGGATACTGAAGCTTTCTTT.

This chain uses TRBV19 with TRBJ2-3, with D possibly TRBD1 on 6 matching bases. The CDR3 consists of 19 residues. Looked up from germline, CDR1 is LNHDA and CDR2 is SQIVND (reference sequence). The V and J ends lost 6 bases and 0 bases respectively, with 25 bases between them. CDR3 sequence: CASRTPEDSNPSSTDTQYF. The CDR3 bases are TGTGCCAGTAGGACGCCGGAGGACAGCAATCCCAGTAGCACAGATACGCAGTATTTT.

The chain uses TRBV7-2 and TRBJ1-2; D is possibly TRBD1 (5 bases). Germline lookup yields CDR1 SGHTA and CDR2 FQGNSA. This CDR3 is 19 amino acids long. V was cut by 1 base and J by 0 bases, with 21 bases left in between. Here the CDR3 reads CASSLGSPRLQATNYGYTF. The CDR3, as DNA: TGTGCCAGCAGCTTAGGAAGTCCAAGGCTACAGGCCACTAACTATGGCTACACCTTC.

The chain recombines TRBV6-1 with TRBJ1-1, with a tentative D call TRBD1 (5 bases). CDR1 MNHNS and CDR2 SASEGT come from the germline V gene. With 6 bases removed from V and 10 bases from J, the gap between germline ends came to 15 bases. The CDR3 loop spans 12 amino acids. The CDR3 sequence: CASRQVLTGAFF. The CDR3 DNA sequence: TGTGCCAGCAGACAGGTCCTAACGGGAGCTTTCTTT.

This clone appeared once. The CDR3 DNA follows: TGCAGCGTAGACACCGGGACTAGCTTGGGCGATGAGCAGTTCTTC. Its protein product is CSVDTGTSLGDEQFF. The J gene is TRBJ2-1, the V gene TRBV29-1; 9 positions match TRBD2. Germline V CDR1 and CDR2: SQVTM, ANQGSEA. J lost 8 bases, V lost 6 bases, and 14 bases had no gene match. The length of the CDR3 is 15 residues.

V is TRBV7-9 and J is TRBJ2-1; 8 bases match TRBD2. The CDR3 totals 16 residues. The trim removed 5 bases at V and 10 bases at J, leaving 16 bases unmatched. CDR1 and CDR2 (germline): SEHNR, FQNEAQ (reference sequence). In DNA form, the CDR3 reads TGTGCCAGCAGCCCAACCCCGGGACTAGAACGCTCGGAGCAGTTCTTC. Amino acids: CASSPTPGLERSEQFF.

This clone was found a few times. The V call is TRBV19, the J call TRBJ1-1; D call uncertain. Germline values: CDR1 LNHDA, CDR2 SQIVND (reference sequence). Trimming pared 1 base from V and 2 bases from J, leaving 8 bases between. The CDR3 consists of 14 residues. CDR3 DNA: TGTGCCAGTAGTATAGCCGCCCTAAACACTGAAGCTTTCTTT. This translates into CASSIAALNTEAFF.

The chain links TRBV12-5 to TRBJ2-1, with TRBD2 matching 11 bases. Germline loops: CDR1 LGHNT, CDR2 FRNRAP. Losses at the gene ends were 5 bases for V and 8 bases for J; bases not matched to a gene: 14. The CDR3 sequence is 17 residues long. The CDR3: CASGPVLAGGPTYEQFF. In DNA, the CDR3 is TGTGCTAGTGGTCCTGTATTAGCGGGAGGGCCGACCTATGAGCAGTTCTTC.

This chain uses TRBV15 with TRBJ1-6; D perhaps matches TRBD1 (5 bases). Trimming removed 0 bases from V and 4 bases from J, with 13 bases in between. The CDR3 is 17 amino acids. Germline CDR1 is LNHNV and CDR2 is YYDKDF (reference sequence). Written as DNA, the CDR3 is TGTGCCACCAGCAGAGATAGCAGGGTGGGTTATAATTCACCCCTCCACTTT. It encodes CATSRDSRVGYNSPLHF.

The chain uses TRBV5-1 and TRBJ1-1; TRBD1 matches at 9 bases. The CDR3 runs to 14 residues. The germline V gene has CDR1 SGHRS and CDR2 YFSETQ. V lost 4 bases, J lost 3 bases, and 4 bases stayed unmatched. CDR3 residues: CASSPRTGDTEAFF. CDR3 nucleotide sequence: TGCGCCAGCAGCCCCAGGACAGGGGACACTGAAGCTTTCTTT. Complete variable domain (other parts from reference TRBV5-1 and TRBJ1-1): KAGVTQTPRYLIKTRGQQVTLSCSPISGHRSVSWYQQTPGQGLQFLFEYFSETQRNKGNFPGRFSGRQFSNSRSEMNVSTLELGDSALYLCASSPRTGDTEAFFGQGTRLTVV.

The chain has TRBV19 and TRBJ1-1, with D tentatively TRBD1 (5 bases). V was clipped by 8 bases and J by 2 bases, with 9 bases between them. This CDR3 has 12 residues. Germline V gene sequence: CDR1 LNHDA, CDR2 SQIVND (reference sequence). This chain's CDR3 is CASSDRNTEAFF. DNA of the CDR3: TGTGCCAGTTCCGACAGAAACACTGAAGCTTTCTTT.

The V call is TRBV27, the J call TRBJ2-7; 9 bases agree with TRBD1. This CDR3 comprises 13 residues. CDR1 MNHEY and CDR2 SMNVEV come from the germline V gene (reference sequence). V lost 6 bases, J lost 7 bases, and 7 bases stayed unmatched. The CDR3, as DNA: TGTGCCAGCAGAGGACAGGGGCAAGGTGAGCAGTACTTC. It codes for CASRGQGQGEQYF.

V gene TRBV4-1 combines with J gene TRBJ1-2; TRBD1 aligns across 7 bases. Germline CDR1 and CDR2: MGHRA and YSYEKL. J was trimmed by 2 bases and V by 4 bases; bases with no gene match: 7. The CDR3 covers 15 residues. The CDR3 protein is CASSPTGQRNYGYTF. In nucleotides, the CDR3 is TGCGCCAGCAGCCCTACGGGACAGAGAAACTATGGCTACACCTTC.

V gene TRBV29-1 combines with J gene TRBJ1-1; possible D gene TRBD1, 5 bases. Germline V gene lookup returns CDR1 SQVTM and CDR2 ANQGSEA. This CDR3 is built from 13 residues. The ends were cut back, 4 bases at V and 1 base at J, with 10 bases in the middle. CDR3 coding DNA: TGCAGCGTTGGTGGGAGGGGGAACACTGAAGCTTTCTTT. Amino acid sequence: CSVGGRGNTEAFF. Together with reference TRBV29-1 and TRBJ1-1, the CDR3 gives the full variable domain: SAVISQKPSRDICQRGTSLTIQCQVDSQVTMMFWYRQQPGQSLTLIATANQGSEATYESGFVIDKFPISRPNLTFSTLTVSNMSPEDSSIYLCSVGGRGNTEAFFGQGTRLTVV.

The chain is built from TRBV19 and TRBJ2-7; D may be TRBD1 (6 bases). V lost 3 bases to trimming and J lost 2 bases, with 11 bases between them. Germline loops: CDR1 LNHDA, CDR2 SQIVND (reference sequence). CDR3 size: 14 residues. CDR3 DNA sequence: TGTGCCAGTAGTATCTGGGGGCACACCTACGAGCAGTACTTC. Translating gives CASSIWGHTYEQYF. The whole variable domain, remainder taken from reference TRBV19 and TRBJ2-7, is DGGITQSPKYLFRKEGQNVTLSCEQNLNHDAMYWYRQDPGQGLRLIYYSQIVNDFQKGDIAEGYSVSREKKESFPLTVTSAQKNPTAFYLCASSIWGHTYEQYFGPGTRLTVT.

On this clone itself: Other DNA sequences in the sample encode the same CDR3. The genes are TRBV28 and TRBJ2-7, with a weak D call TRBD1 (6 bases). The V gene lost 5 bases and the J gene lost 1 base, with 9 bases spanning the gap. CDR1 and CDR2 from the germline V gene are MDHEN and SYDVKM. The CDR3 contains 13 residues. The CDR3 region is CASSPGQSYEQYF. The CDR3, as DNA: TGTGCCAGCAGTCCGGGACAATCCTACGAGCAGTACTTC.

The chain combines TRBV5-1 with TRBJ2-1; the D gene is possibly TRBD2 (5 bases). Germline lookup yields CDR1 SGHRS and CDR2 YFSETQ. There are 18 residues in the CDR3. Trimming shortened V by 4 bases and J by 8 bases, and 28 bases separated the two germline ends. The CDR3 sequence is CASSGSARTDPPRDEQFF. The CDR3 DNA follows: TGCGCCAGCAGCGGAAGCGCGCGGACTGACCCCCCTAGGGATGAGCAGTTCTTC.